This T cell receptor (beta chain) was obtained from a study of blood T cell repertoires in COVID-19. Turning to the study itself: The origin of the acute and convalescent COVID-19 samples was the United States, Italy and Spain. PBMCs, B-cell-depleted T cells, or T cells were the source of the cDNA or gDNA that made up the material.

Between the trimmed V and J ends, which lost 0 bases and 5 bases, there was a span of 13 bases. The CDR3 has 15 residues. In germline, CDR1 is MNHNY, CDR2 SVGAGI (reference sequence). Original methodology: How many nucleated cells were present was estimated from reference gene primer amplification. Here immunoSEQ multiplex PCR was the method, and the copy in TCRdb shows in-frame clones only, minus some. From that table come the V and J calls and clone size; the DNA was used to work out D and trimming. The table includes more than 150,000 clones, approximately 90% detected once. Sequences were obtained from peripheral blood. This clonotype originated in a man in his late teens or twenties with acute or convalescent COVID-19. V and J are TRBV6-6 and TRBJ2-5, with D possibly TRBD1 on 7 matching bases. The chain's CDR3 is CASSYSRQGGETQYF. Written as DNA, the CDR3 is TGTGCCAGCAGTTACTCGAGACAGGGAGGTGAGACCCAGTACTTC.